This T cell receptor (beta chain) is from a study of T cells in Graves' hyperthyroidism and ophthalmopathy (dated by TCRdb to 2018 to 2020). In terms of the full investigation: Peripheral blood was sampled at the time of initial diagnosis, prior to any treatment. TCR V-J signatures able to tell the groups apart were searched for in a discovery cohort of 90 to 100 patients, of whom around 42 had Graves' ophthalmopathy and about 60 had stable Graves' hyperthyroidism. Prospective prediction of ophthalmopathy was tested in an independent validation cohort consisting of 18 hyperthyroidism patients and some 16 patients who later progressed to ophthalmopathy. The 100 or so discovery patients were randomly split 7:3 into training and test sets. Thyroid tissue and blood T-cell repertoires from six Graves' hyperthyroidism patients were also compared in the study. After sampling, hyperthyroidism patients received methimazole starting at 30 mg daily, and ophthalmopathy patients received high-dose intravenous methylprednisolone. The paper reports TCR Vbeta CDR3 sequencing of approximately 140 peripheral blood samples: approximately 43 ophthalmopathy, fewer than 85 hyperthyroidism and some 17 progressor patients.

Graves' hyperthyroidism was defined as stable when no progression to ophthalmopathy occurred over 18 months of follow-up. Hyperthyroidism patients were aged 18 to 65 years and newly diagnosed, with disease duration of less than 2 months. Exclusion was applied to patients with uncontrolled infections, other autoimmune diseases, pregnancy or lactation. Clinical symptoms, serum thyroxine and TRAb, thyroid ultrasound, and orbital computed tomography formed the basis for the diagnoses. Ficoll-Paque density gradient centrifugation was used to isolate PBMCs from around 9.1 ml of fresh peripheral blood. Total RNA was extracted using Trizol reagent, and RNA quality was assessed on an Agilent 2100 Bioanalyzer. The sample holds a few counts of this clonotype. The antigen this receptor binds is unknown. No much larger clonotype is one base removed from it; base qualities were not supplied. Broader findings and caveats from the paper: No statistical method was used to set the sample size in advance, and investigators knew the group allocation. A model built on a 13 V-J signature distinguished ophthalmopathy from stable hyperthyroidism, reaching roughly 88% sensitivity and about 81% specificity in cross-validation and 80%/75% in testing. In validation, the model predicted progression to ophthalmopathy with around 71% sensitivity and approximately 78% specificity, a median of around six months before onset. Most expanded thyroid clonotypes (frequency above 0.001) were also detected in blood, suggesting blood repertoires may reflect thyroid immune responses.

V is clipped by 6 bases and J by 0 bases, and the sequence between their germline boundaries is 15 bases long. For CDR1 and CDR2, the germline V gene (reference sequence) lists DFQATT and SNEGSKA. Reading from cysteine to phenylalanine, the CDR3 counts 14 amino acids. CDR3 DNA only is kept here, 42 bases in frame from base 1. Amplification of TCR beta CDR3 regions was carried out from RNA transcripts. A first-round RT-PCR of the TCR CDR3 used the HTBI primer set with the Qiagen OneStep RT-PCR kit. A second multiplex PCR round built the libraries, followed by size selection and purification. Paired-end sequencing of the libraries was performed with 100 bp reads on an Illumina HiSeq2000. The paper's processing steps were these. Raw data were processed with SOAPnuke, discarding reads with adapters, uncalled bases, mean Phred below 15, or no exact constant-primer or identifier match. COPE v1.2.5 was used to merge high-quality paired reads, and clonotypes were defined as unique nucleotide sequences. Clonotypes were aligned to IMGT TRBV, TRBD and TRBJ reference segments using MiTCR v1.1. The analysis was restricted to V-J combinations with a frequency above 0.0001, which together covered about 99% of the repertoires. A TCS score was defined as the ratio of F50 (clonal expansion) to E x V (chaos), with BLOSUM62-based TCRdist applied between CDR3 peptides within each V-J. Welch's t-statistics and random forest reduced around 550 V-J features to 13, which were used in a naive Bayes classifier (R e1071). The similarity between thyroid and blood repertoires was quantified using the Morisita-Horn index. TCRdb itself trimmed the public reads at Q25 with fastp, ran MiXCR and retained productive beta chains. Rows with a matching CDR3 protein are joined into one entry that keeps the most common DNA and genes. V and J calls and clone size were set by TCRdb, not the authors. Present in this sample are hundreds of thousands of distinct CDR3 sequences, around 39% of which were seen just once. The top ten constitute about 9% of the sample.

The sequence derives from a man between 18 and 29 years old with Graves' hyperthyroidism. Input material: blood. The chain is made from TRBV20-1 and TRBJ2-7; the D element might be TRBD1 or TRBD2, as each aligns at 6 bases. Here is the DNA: TGCAGTGCCGAGGGGGAGGACCCCTCCTACGAGCAGTACTTC. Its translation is CSAEGEDPSYEQYF.